This T cell receptor beta chain was found in a study of T cells in Graves' hyperthyroidism and ophthalmopathy. Trimming cost V 3 bases and J 0 bases, with 7 bases left between them. This CDR3 has 13 residues. Looked up from germline, CDR1 is DFQATT and CDR2 is SNEGSKA (reference sequence). This clonotype was observed many times. The TCR beta CDR3 regions underwent amplification using RNA transcripts as the source. In the first-round RT-PCR of the TCR CDR3, the HTBI primer set was used. Each CDR3 protein is one row after TCRdb ran MiXCR on the multiplex PCR reads. The table lists about half a million distinct CDR3 sequences, about 16% of them singletons.

The receptor was isolated from a woman younger than 45 with Graves' ophthalmopathy. The V call is TRBV20-1, the J call TRBJ2-3; D is undetermined. The sequencing input was blood. CDR3 coding DNA: TGCAGTGCTAGGGCAGCTAGCACAGATACGCAGTATTTT. Residues: CSARAASTDTQYF.